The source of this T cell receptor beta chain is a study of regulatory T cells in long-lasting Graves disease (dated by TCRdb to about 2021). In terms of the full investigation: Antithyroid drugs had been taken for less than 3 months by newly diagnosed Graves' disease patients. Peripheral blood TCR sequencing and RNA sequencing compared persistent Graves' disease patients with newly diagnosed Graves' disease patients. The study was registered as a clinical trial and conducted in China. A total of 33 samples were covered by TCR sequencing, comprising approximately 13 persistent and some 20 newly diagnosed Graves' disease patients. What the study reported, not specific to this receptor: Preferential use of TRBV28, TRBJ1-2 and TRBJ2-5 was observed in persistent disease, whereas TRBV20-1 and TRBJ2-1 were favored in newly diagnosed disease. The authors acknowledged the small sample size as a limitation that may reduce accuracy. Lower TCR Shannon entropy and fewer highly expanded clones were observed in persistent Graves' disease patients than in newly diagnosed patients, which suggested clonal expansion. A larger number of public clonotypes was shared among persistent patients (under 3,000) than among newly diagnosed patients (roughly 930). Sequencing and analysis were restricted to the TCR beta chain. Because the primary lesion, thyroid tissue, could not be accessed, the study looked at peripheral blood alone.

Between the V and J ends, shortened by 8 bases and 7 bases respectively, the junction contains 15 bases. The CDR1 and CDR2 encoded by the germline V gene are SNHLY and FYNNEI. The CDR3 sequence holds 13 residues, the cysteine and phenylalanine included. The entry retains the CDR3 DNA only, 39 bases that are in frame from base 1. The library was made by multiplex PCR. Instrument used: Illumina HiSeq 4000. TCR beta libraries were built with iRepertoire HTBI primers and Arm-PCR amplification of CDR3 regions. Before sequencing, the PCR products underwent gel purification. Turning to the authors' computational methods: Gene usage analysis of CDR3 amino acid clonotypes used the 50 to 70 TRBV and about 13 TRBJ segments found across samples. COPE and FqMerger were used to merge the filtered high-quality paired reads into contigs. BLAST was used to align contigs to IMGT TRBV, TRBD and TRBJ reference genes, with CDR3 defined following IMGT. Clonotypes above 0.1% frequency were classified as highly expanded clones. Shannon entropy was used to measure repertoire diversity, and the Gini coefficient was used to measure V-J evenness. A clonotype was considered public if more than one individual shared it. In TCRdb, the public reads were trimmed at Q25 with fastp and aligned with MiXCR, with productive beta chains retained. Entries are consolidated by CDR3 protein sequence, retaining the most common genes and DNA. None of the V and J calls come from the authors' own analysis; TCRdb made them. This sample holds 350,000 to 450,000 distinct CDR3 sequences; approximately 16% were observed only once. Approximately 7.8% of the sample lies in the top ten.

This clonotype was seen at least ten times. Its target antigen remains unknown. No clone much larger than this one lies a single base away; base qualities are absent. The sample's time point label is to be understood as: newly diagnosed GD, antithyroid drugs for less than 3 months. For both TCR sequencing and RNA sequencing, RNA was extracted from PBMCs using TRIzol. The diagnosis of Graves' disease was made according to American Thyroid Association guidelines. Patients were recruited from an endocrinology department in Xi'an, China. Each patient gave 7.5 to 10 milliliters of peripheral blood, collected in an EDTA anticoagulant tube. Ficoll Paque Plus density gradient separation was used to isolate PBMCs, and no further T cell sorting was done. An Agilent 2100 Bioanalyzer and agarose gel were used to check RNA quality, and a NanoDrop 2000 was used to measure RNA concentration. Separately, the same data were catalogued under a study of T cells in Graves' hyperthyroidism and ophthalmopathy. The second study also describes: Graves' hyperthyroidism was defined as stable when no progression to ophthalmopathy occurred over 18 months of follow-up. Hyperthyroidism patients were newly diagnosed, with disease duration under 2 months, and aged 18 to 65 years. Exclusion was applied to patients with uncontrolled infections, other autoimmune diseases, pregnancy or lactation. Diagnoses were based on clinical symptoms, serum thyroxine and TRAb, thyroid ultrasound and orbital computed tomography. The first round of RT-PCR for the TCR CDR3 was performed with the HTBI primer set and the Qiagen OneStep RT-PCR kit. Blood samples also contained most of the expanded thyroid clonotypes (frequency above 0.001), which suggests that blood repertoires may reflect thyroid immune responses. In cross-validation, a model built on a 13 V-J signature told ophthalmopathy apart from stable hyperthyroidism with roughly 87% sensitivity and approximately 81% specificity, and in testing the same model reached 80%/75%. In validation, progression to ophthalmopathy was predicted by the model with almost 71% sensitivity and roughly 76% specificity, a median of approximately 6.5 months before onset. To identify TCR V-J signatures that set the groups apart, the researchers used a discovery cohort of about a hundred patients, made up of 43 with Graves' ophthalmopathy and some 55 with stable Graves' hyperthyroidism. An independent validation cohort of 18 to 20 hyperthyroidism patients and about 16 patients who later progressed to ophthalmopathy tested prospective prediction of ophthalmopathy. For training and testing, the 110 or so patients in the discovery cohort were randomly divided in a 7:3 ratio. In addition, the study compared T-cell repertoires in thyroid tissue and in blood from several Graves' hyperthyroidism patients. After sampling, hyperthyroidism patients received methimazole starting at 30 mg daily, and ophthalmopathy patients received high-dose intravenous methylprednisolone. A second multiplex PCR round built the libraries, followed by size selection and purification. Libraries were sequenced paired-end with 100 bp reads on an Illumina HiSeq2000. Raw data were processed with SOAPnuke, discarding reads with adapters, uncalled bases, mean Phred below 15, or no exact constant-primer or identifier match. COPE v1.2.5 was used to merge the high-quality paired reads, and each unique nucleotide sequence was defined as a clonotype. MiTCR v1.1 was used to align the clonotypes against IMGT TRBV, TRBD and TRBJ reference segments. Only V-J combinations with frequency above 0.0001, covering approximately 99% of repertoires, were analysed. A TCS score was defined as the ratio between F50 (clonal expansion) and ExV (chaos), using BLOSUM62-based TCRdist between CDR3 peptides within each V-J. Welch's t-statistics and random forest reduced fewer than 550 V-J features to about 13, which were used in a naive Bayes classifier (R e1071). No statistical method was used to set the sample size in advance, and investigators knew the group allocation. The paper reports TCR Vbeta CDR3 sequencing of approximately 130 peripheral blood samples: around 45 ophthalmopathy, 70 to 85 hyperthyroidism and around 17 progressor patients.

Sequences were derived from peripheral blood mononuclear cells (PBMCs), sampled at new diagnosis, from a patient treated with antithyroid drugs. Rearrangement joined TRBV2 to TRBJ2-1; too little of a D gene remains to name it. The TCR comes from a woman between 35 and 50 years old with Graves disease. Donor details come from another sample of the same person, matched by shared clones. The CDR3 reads CASSLRTTNEQFF. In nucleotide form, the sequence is TGTGCCAGCTCCCTTCGCACTACGAATGAGCAGTTCTTC.